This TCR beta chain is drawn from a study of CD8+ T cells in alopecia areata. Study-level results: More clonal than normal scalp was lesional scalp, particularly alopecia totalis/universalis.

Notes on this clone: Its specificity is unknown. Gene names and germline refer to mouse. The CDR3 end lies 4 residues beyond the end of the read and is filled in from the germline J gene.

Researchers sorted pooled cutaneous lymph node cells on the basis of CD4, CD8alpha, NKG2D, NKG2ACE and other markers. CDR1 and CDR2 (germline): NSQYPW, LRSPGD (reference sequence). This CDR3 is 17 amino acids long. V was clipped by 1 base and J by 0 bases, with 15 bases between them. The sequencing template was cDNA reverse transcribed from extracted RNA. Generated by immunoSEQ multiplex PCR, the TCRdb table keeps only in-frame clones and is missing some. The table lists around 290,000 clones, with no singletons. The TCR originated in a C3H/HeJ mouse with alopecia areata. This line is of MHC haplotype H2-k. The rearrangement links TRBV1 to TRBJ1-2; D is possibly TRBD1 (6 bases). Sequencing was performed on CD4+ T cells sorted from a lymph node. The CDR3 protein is CTCSAGPPGHANSDYTF. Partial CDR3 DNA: TGCACCTGCAGTGCAGGACCTCCGGGACACGCAAACTCC.